Sequencing of this T cell receptor (beta chain) was carried out in a study of CD8 T cells in Susac syndrome. The RNA input was about 0.5 to 1 ug, and it was reverse transcribed with random hexamers. A multiplex approach, immunoSEQ multiplex PCR, amplified TCR beta CDR3 across 54 Vbeta and 13 Jbeta. Via MiXCR, TCRdb re-called the immunoSEQ multiplex PCR reads, giving one row per CDR3 protein. The table has about 290,000 distinct CDR3 sequences, roughly 90% seen once. The T cells that were sequenced for TCR beta were CD8+ and CD4+ cells from blood. Sequencing was carried out using CD8+ T cells from PBMCs. This TCR derives from a human donor with multiple sclerosis.

CDR3 DNA: TGTGCCAGCAGTGACAAGAGATGGGAGCAGTACTTC. Protein: CASSDKRWEQYF. The rearrangement joins TRBV2 to TRBJ2-7; D gene uncertain. The CDR3 extends over 12 amino acids. CDR1 and CDR2 from the germline V gene are SNHLY and FYNNEI. Trimming removed 3 bases from V and 7 bases from J, with 10 bases in between.